The rows below give T cell receptor beta chains drawn from one sample of a study of technical replicates of blood from a handful of donors. Generated by immunoSEQ multiplex PCR, the TCRdb table keeps only in-frame clones and is missing some. Here the sample spans about 88,000 clones, just under 95% being singletons. Specimen: T cells isolated from PBMCs. The source is a human donor in good health. Both conserved end residues are part of each CDR3. Fields, in order: V gene, J gene, CDR3 protein.

>TRBV6-5|TRBJ2-7
CASSTSGYEQYF
>TRBV11-2|TRBJ2-3
CASSPRGQGVSSTDTQYF
>TRBV5-4|TRBJ2-2
CASSFSSGETGELFF
>TRBV28|TRBJ2-2
CASSFNTLSTGELFF
>TRBV7-6|TRBJ2-7
CASSLADSTYEQYF
>TRBV11-2|TRBJ2-3
CASSSAGGWDTQYF
>TRBV6-1|TRBJ1-2
CASSEEGFGRYGYTF
>TRBV6-5|TRBJ2-2
CASRTGRTNTGELFF
>TRBV7-3|TRBJ2-1
CASSARRTDDNEQFF
>TRBV10-3|TRBJ2-2
CAISRQGLNTGELFF
>TRBV6-4|TRBJ1-1
CASSRSGETEAFF
>TRBV7-6|TRBJ2-1
CASSLGVGGAFNEQFF
>TRBV2|TRBJ2-5
CASSLGTGLTQETQYF
>TRBV16|TRBJ2-1
CASSQSTGGYNEQFF
>TRBV5-6|TRBJ1-1
CASSLPRGLVNTEAFF
>TRBV29-1|TRBJ1-5
CSVRSAGNQPQHF
>TRBV5-5|TRBJ1-1
CASSLVSGETEAFF
>TRBV25-1|TRBJ1-2
CASSVGTGDGYTF
>TRBV4-1|TRBJ2-6
CASSPLNYSGANVLTF
>TRBV19|TRBJ1-2
CASSIVTDGYTF
>TRBV6-1|TRBJ2-7
CASSEYPGSYEQYF
>TRBV27|TRBJ2-2
CASSLPLTGELFF